The clone carrying this T cell receptor (beta chain) was seen a handful of times. This sample's treatment: oral pan-JAK inhibitor, 5-10 mg twice daily. This specimen comes from a study of CD8+ T cells in alopecia areata. Germline V gene lookup returns CDR1 SGDLS and CDR2 YYNGEE. The CDR3 totals 17 residues. J lost 6 bases, V lost 0 bases, and 12 bases had no gene match. cDNA serving as the sequencing template came from extracted, reverse transcribed RNA. Libraries were prepared by immunoSEQ multiplex PCR; TCRdb keeps only in-frame clonotypes and omits some of them. The sample contains hundreds of thousands of clones, 50% to 75% of which appear only once.

The V and J genes are TRBV9 and TRBJ2-1, with TRBD1 matching over 7 bases. This clonotype was sampled from a human donor with alopecia areata. This material consisted of CD4+ T cells sorted from blood, taken around week 54, from a patient treated with tofacitinib. Here the CDR3 reads CASSVASRQGVGNEQFF. DNA for the CDR3: TGTGCCAGCAGCGTAGCCTCACGACAGGGAGTAGGCAATGAGCAGTTCTTC.